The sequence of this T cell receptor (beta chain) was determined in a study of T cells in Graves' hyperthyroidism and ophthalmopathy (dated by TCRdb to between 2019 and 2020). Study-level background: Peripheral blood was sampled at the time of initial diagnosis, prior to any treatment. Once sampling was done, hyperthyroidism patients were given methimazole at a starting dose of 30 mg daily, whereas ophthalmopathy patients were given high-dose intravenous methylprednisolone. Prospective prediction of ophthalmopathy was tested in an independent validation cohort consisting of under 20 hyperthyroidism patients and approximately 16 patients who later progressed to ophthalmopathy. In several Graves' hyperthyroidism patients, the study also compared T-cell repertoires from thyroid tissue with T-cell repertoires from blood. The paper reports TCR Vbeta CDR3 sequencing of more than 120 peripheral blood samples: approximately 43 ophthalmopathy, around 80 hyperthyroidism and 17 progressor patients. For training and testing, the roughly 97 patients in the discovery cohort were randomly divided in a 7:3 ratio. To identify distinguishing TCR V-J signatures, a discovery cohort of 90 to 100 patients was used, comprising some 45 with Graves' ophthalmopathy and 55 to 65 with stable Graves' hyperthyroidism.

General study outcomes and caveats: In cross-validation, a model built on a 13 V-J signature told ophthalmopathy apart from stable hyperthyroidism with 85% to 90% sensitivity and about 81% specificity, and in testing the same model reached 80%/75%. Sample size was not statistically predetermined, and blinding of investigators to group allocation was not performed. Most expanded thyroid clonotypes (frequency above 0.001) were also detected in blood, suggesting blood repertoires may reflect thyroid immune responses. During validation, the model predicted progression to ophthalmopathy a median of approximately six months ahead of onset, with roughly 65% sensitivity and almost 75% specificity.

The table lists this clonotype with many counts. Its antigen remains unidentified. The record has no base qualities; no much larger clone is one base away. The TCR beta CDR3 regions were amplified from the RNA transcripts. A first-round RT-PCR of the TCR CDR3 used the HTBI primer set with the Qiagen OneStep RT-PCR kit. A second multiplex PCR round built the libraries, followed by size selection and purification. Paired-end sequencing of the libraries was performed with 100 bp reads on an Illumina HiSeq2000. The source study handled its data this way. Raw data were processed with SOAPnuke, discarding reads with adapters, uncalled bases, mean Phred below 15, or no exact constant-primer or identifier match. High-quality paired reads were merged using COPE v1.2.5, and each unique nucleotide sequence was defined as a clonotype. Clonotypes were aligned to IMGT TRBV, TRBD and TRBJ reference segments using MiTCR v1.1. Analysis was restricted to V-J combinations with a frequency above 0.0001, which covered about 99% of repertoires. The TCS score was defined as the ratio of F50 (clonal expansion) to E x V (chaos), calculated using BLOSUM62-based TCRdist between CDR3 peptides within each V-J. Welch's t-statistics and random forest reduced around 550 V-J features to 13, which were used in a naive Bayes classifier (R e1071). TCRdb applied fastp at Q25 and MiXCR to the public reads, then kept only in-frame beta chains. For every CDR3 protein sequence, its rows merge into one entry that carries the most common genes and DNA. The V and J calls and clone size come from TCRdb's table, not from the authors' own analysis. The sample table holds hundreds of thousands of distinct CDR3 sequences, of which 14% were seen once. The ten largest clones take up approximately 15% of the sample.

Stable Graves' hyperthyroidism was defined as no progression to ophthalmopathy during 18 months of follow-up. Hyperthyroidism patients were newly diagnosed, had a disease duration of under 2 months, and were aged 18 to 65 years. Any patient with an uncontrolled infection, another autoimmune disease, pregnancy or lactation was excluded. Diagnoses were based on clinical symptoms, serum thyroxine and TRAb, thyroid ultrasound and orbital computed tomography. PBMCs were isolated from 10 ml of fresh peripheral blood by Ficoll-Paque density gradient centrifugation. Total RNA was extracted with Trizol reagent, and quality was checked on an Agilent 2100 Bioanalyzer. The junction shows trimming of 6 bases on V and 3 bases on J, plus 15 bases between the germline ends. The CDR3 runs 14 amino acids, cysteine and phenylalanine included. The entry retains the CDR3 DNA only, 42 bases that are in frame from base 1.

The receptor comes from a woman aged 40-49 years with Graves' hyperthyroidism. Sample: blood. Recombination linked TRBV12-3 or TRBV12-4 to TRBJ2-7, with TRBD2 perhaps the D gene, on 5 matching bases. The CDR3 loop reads CASSLGGARYEQYF. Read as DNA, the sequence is TGTGCCAGCAGCCTTGGAGGCGCCCGCTACGAGCAGTACTTC.